The rows below give T cell receptor beta chains drawn from one sample of a study of shared clonotypes between healthy human individuals. Clones were read by immunoSEQ multiplex PCR, and TCRdb kept only the in-frame ones, dropping some. The sample lists hundreds of thousands of clones, around 78% seen once, with more than 1.5% in the top ten. Sequences were obtained from memory CD4+ T cells sorted from blood. These receptor sequences come from a woman aged 25 to 39 in good health. CDR3s leave out the opening cysteine and the closing phenylalanine or tryptophan.

length,V,J,CDR3
12,TRBV28,TRBJ2-7,ASSRTGLTYEQY
12,TRBV5-1,TRBJ2-7,ASSSYSGSDEQY
15,TRBV19,TRBJ2-3,ASSIGERRGIPDTQY
15,TRBV5-1,TRBJ2-5,ASSLEGATTPVGSQY
16,TRBV9,TRBJ2-1,ASSVGTSGRGSYNEQF
13,TRBV19,TRBJ2-5,ASSMGQGDLETQY
10,TRBV10-3,TRBJ1-5,ATGGHNQPQH
12,TRBV5-4,TRBJ1-2,ASSLDRGSYGYT
14,TRBV5-1,TRBJ2-7,ASRSSRGGEFYEQY
14,TRBV28,TRBJ1-5,ASTTKVRGTNQPQH
11,TRBV28,TRBJ1-1,ATDGPANTEAF
11,TRBV28,TRBJ1-2,ASTLLGAYGYT
11,TRBV11-2,TRBJ1-2,ASSLDRVNGYT
11,TRBV14,TRBJ1-3,ASSQVRGNTIY
11,TRBV18,TRBJ1-3,ASSRISGNTIY
10,TRBV30,TRBJ2-7,AWGFGEYEQY
15,TRBV10-1,TRBJ2-3,ASSPVAGQGVTDTQY
13,TRBV13,TRBJ2-5,ASSLSNRLQETQY
13,TRBV28,TRBJ1-5,ASSFSGAYNQPQH
13,TRBV7-9,TRBJ1-4,ASSHTDRIGGKLF
14,TRBV4-1,TRBJ2-1,ASSQLAGGPYNEQF
12,TRBV6-5,TRBJ2-7,ASSLQGAPYEQY
10,TRBV9,TRBJ2-7,ASSVTGYEQY
14,TRBV7-9,TRBJ2-5,ASSLVVGKGQETQY
14,TRBV5-1,TRBJ2-3,ASSLTDPRLGDTQY
14,TRBV2,TRBJ2-4,ASSPDRGLAKNIQY
13,TRBV19,TRBJ2-2,ASSPSGRVTGELF
12,TRBV28,TRBJ2-2,ASRPGQGTGELF
11,TRBV27,TRBJ2-5,ASSLGGGGTQY
8,TRBV10-3,TRBJ2-5,AAGQETQY
13,TRBV11-2,TRBJ2-7,ASSLVGQGTHEQY
11,TRBV7-9,TRBJ2-3,ASSFGRVDTQY
10,TRBV5-1,TRBJ2-3,ASSSSSDTQY
14,TRBV28,TRBJ1-3,ASSSAGTAQRNTIY
13,TRBV5-1,TRBJ2-7,ASSFQPGQSYEQY
7,TRBV20-1,TRBJ1-2,SVEDGYT
12,TRBV5-1,TRBJ2-7,ASSFTGTPYEQY
11,TRBV6-1,TRBJ1-1,ASRKQGASEAF
12,TRBV6-6,TRBJ2-1,ASSYGGNRDEQF
11,TRBV6-5,TRBJ1-2,ASSYSSGLGYT
11,TRBV19,TRBJ1-1,ASNTLQETEAF
9,TRBV7-9,TRBJ2-1,ASSEPNEQF
10,TRBV5-1,TRBJ2-5,ASSLEGGTQY
12,TRBV5-6,TRBJ2-1,ASSLTSDYNEQF
14,TRBV21-1,TRBJ2-2,ASSNGRGPNTGELF
11,TRBV11-3,TRBJ2-1,ASGGGNHNEQF
17,TRBV5-1,TRBJ2-1,ASSSAGGPGLGSYNEQF
14,TRBV7-9,TRBJ2-3,ASSYGTGGDTDTQY
13,TRBV10-3,TRBJ2-7,AIYPGSGTVYEQY
14,TRBV6-1,TRBJ1-2,ASSEANRGGSIGYT
13,TRBV4-1,TRBJ2-7,ASSREGLASGEQY
12,TRBV2,TRBJ2-5,ASSEGTGRETQY
13,TRBV27,TRBJ2-1,ASSFVGEPYNEQF